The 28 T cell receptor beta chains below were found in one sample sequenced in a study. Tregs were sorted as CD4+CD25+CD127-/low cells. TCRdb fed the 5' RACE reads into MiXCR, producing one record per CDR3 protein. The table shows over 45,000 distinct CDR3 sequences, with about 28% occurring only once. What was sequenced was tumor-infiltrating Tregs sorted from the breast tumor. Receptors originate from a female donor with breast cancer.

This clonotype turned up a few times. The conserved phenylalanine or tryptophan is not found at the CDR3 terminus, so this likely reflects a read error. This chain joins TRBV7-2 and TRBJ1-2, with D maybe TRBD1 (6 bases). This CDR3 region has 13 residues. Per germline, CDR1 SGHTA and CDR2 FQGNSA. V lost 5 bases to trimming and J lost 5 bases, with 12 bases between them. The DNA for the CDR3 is TGTGCCAGCAGCCCGACCGGACAGTATGGCTACACCGTC. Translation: CASSPTGQYGYTV.

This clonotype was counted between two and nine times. In DNA, the CDR3 is TGCAGTGCTAGAGTTGGTAGCGGGACGGGCACCGGGGAGCTGTTTTTT. Its protein is CSARVGSGTGTGELFF. The rearrangement uses TRBV20-1 and TRBJ2-2, with 8 positions matching TRBD2. Losses at the gene ends were 1 base for V and 4 bases for J; bases not matched to a gene: 8. CDR3 length: 16 residues. Germline values: CDR1 DFQATT, CDR2 SNEGSKA (reference sequence).

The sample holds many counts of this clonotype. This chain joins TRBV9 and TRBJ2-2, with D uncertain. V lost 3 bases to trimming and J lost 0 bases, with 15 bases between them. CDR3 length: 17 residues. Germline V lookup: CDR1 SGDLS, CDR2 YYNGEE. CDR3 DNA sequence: TGTGCCAGCAGCGCCCACTCCCGACCCGCGAACACCGGGGAGCTGTTTTTT. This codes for CASSAHSRPANTGELFF.

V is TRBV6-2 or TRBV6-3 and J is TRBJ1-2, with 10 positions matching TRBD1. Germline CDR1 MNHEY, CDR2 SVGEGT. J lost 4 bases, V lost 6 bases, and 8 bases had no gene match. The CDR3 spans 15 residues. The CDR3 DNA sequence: TGTGCCAGCAGAATCGGGACAGGGGTTGTCTATGGCTACACCTTC. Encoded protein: CASRIGTGVVYGYTF.

As DNA, the CDR3 is TGTGCCAGCAGCTTAACTAGCGGGAGGGCCGTGGCCTACAATGAGCAGTTCTTC. Protein product: CASSLTSGRAVAYNEQFF. The chain joins TRBV5-5 to TRBJ2-1, with 13 bases matching TRBD2. Per germline, CDR1 SGHKS and CDR2 YYEKEE (reference sequence). V shed 2 bases, J shed 2 bases, and the junction held 7 bases outside the gene matches. This CDR3 has 18 residues.

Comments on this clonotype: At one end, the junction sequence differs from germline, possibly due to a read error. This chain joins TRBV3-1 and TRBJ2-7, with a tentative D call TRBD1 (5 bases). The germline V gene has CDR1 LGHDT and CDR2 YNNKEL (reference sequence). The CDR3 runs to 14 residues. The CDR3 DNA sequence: TGTACCAGCAGCCAGGGTGACAGTTCCTACGAGCAGTACTTC. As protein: CTSSQGDSSYEQYF.

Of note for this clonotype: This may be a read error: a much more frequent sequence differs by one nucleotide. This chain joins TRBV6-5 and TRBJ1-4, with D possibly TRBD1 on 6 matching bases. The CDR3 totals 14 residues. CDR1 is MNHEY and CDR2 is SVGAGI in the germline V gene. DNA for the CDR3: TGTGCCAGCAGTTCCAGGGGATTTGATGAAAAACTGGTTTTT. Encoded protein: CASSSRGFDEKLVF.

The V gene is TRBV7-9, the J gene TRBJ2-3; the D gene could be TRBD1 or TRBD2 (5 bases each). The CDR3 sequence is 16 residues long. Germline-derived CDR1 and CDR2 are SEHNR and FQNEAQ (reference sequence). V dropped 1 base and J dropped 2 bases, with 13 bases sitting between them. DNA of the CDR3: TGTGCCAGCAGCTTAGGAGGGGATCCCTACACAGATACGCAGTATTTT. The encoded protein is CASSLGGDPYTDTQYF.

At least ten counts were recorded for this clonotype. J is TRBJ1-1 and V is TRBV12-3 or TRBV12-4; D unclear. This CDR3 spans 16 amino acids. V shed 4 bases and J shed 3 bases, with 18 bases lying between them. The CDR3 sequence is CASSSPGMGVDTEAFF. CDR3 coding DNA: TGTGCCAGCAGTTCCCCGGGGATGGGTGTTGACACTGAAGCTTTCTTT.

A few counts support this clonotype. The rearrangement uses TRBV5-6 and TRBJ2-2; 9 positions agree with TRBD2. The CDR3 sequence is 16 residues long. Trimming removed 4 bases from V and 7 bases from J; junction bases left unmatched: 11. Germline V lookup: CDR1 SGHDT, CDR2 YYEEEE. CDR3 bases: TGTGCCAGCAGCCCATTAGCGGGAGCAATGGTCGGGGAGCTGTTTTTT. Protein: CASSPLAGAMVGELFF.

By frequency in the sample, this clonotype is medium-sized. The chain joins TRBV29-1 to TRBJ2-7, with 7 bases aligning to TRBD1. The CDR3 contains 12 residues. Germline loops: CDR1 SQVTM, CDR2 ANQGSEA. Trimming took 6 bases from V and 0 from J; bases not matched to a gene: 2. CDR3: CSVRQGSYEQYF. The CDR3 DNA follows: TGCAGCGTCAGACAGGGCTCCTACGAGCAGTACTTC.

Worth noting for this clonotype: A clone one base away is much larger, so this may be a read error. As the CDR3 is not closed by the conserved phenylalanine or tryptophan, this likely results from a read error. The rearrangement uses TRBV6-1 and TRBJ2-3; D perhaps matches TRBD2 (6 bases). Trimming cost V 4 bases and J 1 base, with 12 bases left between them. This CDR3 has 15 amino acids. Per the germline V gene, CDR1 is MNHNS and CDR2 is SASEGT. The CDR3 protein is CASSVGGGGTDTQYS. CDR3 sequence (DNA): TGTGCCAGCAGTGTTGGAGGAGGGGGCACAGATACGCAGTATTCT.

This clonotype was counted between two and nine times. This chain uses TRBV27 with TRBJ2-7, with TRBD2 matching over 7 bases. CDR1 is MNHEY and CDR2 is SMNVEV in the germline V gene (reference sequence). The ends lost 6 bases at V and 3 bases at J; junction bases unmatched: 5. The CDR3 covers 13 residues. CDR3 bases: TGTGCCAGCAGCCTAGCGGCGAACTACGAGCAGTACTTC. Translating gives CASSLAANYEQYF.

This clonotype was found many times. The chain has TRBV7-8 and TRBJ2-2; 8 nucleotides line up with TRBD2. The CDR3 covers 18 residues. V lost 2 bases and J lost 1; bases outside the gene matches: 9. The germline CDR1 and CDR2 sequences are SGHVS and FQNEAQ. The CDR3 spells CASSLLGLDFGNTGELFF. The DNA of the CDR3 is TGTGCCAGCAGCTTACTGGGACTAGATTTCGGGAACACCGGGGAGCTGTTTTTT.

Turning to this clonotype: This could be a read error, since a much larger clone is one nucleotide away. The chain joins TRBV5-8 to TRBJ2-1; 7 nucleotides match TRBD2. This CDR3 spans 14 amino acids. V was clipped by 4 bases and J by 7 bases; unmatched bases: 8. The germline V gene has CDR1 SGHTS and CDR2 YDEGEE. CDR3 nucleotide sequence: TGTGCCAGCAGCGTGGCGGGAGCCATTAATGAGCAGTTCTTC. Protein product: CASSVAGAINEQFF.

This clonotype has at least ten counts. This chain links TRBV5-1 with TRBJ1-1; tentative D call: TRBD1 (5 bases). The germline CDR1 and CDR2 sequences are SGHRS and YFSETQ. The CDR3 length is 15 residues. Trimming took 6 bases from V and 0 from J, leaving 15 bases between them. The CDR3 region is CASTSLAGVNTEAFF. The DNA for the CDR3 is TGCGCCAGCACAAGTCTAGCGGGGGTGAACACTGAAGCTTTCTTT.

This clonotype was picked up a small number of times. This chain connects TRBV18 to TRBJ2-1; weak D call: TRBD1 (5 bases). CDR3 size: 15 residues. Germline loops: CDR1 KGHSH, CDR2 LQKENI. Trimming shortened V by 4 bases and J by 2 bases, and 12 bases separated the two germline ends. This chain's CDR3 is CASSLRGPPYNEQFF. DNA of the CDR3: TGTGCCAGCTCACTTAGGGGTCCTCCCTACAATGAGCAGTTCTTC.

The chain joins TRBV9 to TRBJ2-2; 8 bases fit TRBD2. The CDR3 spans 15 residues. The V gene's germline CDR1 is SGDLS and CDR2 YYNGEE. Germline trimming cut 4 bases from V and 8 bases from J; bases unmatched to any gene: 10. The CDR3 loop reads CASSPRGGVPGELFF. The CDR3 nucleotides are TGTGCCAGCAGCCCTCGGGGGGGCGTTCCAGGGGAGCTGTTTTTT.

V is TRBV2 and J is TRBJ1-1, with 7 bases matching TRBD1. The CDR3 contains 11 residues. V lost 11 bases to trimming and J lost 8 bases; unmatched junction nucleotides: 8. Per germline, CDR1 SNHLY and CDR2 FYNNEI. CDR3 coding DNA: TGTGCCTGCCAGGGGGAAGTAGAAGCTTTCTTT. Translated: CACQGEVEAFF.

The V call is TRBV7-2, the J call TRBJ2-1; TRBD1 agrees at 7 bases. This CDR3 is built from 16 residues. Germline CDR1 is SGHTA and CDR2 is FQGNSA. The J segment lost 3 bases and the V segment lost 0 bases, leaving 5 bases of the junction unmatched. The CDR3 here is CASSLARDSFYNEQFF. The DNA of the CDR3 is TGTGCCAGCAGCTTAGCGAGGGACAGTTTCTACAATGAGCAGTTCTTC.

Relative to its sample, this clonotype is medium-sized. This chain's CDR3 is CASSQGTSRLTDTQYF. DNA for the CDR3: TGTGCCAGCAGCCAAGGGACTAGCAGACTCACAGATACGCAGTATTTT. The V gene is TRBV4-2, the J gene TRBJ2-3; TRBD2 matches 8 bases. Germline V gives CDR1 LGHNA, CDR2 YNFKEQ. This CDR3 is built from 16 residues. J was trimmed by 2 bases and V by 1 base; bases with no gene match: 5.

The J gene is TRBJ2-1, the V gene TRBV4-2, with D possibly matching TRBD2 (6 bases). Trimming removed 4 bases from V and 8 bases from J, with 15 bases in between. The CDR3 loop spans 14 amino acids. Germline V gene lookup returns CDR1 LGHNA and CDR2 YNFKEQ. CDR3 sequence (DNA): TGTGCCAGCAGCCGACCGGGAGCTAAGCATGAGCAGTTCTTC. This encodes CASSRPGAKHEQFF.

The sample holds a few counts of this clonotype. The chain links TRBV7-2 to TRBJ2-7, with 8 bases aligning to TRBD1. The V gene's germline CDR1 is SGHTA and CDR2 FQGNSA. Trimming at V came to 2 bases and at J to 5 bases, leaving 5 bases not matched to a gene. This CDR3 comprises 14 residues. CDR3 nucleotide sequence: TGTGCCAGCAGCTTACAGACAGGGGCCAACGAGCAGTACTTC. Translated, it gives CASSLQTGANEQYF.

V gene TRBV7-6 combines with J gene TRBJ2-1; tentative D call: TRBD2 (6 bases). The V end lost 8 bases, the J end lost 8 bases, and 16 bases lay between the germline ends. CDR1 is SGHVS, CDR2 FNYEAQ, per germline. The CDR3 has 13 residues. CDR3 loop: CASARRGSDEQFF. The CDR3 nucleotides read TGTGCCAGCGCTAGGCGGGGTTCCGATGAGCAGTTCTTC.

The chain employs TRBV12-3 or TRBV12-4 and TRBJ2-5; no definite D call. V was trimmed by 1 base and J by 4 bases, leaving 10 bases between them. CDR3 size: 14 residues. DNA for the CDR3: TGTGCCAGCAGTTTAGAGGGCTGGCGAGAGACCCAGTACTTC. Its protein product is CASSLEGWRETQYF.

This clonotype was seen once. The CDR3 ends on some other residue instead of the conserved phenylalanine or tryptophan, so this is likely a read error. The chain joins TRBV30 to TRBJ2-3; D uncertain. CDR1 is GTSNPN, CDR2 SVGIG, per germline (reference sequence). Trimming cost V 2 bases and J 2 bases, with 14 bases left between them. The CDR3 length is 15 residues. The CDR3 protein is CAWSQTGTTTDTQYL. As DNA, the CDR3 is TGTGCCTGGAGTCAGACCGGTACAACCACAGATACGCAGTATCTT.

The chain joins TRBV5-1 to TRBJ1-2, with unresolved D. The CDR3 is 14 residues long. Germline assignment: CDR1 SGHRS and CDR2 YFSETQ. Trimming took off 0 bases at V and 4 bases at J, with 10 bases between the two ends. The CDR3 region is CASSLGQDVYGYTF. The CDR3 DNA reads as TGCGCCAGCAGCTTGGGACAAGACGTCTATGGCTACACCTTC.

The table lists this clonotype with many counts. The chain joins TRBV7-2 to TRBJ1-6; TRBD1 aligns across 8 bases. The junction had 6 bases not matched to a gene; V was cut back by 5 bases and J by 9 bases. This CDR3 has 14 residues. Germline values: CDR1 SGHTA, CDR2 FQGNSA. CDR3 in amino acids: CASSQLTGVSPLHF. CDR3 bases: TGTGCCAGCAGCCAATTGACAGGGGTTTCACCCCTCCACTTT.